The following is a T cell receptor beta chain sequence with its context. Its target is not known. Trimming took off 3 bases at V and 0 bases at J, with 14 bases between the two ends. The CDR3 is made up of 16 amino acids. Germline assignment: CDR1 LGHNA and CDR2 YNFKEQ. This sample is part of a study of cytomegalovirus exposure and HLA in healthy donors. The donors were healthy bone marrow donors. Sampled while nominally healthy, donors likely had unrecorded immune exposures. General observations from the study: In an earlier analysis, most TCR beta V segments were productive about 87% or about 30% of the time.

It was with 60 Vbeta and 13 Jbeta primers that the PCR ran. The table came from immunoSEQ multiplex PCR; TCRdb's copy has only in-frame clones and leaves some out. The sample carries 85,000 to 130,000 clones, more than 60% recorded once. Sequencing used PBMCs. The chain couples TRBV4-2 to TRBJ1-1; D unclear. This TCR was sampled from a man aged 40-49 years in good health and CMV-seronegative. DNA of the CDR3: TGTGCCAGCAGCCAGGGAGAACACGGGGTGAACACTGAAGCTTTCTTT. It is translated as CASSQGEHGVNTEAFF.